A single sample gave rise to the 8 T cell receptor beta chains below, sequenced in a study of T cells in Graves' hyperthyroidism and ophthalmopathy. Template material for amplifying TCR beta CDR3 regions consisted of RNA transcripts. When the TCR CDR3 underwent first-round RT-PCR, the HTBI primer set was used. TCRdb itself ran the multiplex PCR reads through MiXCR, one entry per CDR3 protein. The sample shows around 560,000 distinct CDR3 sequences, approximately 15% of them seen only once. The sample was blood. The receptor set was obtained from a woman aged 18-29 years with Graves' hyperthyroidism.

This clonotype was counted many times. The chain links TRBV7-9 to TRBJ2-1; 13 nucleotides align to TRBD2. The CDR3 totals 20 residues. V was clipped by 2 bases and J by 0 bases; unmatched bases: 10. Germline V gene data show CDR1 as SEHNR and CDR2 as FQNEAQ (reference sequence). The CDR3 reads CASSLLRMGTSGVSYNEQFF. The CDR3 DNA is TGTGCCAGCAGCTTATTACGGATGGGGACTAGCGGGGTCTCCTACAATGAGCAGTTCTTC.

In this sample, this clonotype turned up many times. The rearrangement links TRBV12-3 or TRBV12-4 to TRBJ2-1; D unclear. V was trimmed by 3 bases and J by 5 bases, leaving 8 bases between them. The CDR3 loop spans 13 amino acids. As DNA, the CDR3 is TGTGCCAGCAGTTTCGCCGCAGACAATGAGCAGTTCTTC. Protein product: CASSFAADNEQFF.

This chain joins TRBV6-4 and TRBJ2-5, with D uncertain. This CDR3 region has 14 residues. V gave up 8 bases and J gave up 0 bases, with 13 bases separating them. Per the germline V gene, CDR1 is MRHNA and CDR2 is SNTAGT. CDR3 DNA sequence: TGTGCCAGCGGGTTTGTGCCCAACCAAGAGACCCAGTACTTC. Residues: CASGFVPNQETQYF.

In this sample, this clonotype turned up many times. The V gene is TRBV18, the J gene TRBJ2-7; D perhaps matches TRBD2 (6 bases). CDR1 and CDR2 (germline): KGHSH, LQKENI. This CDR3 has 16 amino acids. V lost 3 bases and J lost 3, with 18 bases in between. The CDR3 is CASSPSVTSLYYEQYF. The CDR3 region has the DNA TGTGCCAGCTCACCTTCGGTAACTAGCCTTTACTACGAGCAGTACTTC. Combining the CDR3 with reference TRBV18 and TRBJ2-7 gives the whole variable domain NAGVMQNPRHLVRRRGQEARLRCSPMKGHSHVYWYRQLPEEGLKFMVYLQKENIIDESGMPKERFSAEFPKEGPSILRIQQVVRGDSAAYFCASSPSVTSLYYEQYFGPGTRLTVT.

The sample holds many counts of this clonotype. The chain joins TRBV4-1 to TRBJ1-4; D is unresolved. The germline gives CDR1 MGHRA, CDR2 YSYEKL. The CDR3 has 14 amino acids. V was clipped by 0 bases and J by 10 bases, with 12 bases between them. CDR3 nucleotides: TGCGCCAGCAGCCAAGATCCGGCAGATCGAAAACTGTTTTTT. This sequence encodes CASSQDPADRKLFF.

This clonotype appeared a few times. V usage is TRBV9 and J usage is TRBJ1-2, with TRBD1 identical over 9 bases. Unmatched junction bases numbered 7, after V lost 3 bases and J lost 4 bases. Germline CDR1 SGDLS, CDR2 YYNGEE. There are 15 residues in the CDR3. In DNA, the CDR3 is TGTGCCAGCAGCGAACAGGGGGCGCGAGGCTATGGCTACACCTTC. This translates into CASSEQGARGYGYTF.

This clonotype was seen only a few times. The gene calls are TRBV7-3 and TRBJ2-1; 7 bases agree with TRBD1. Per the germline V gene, CDR1 is SGHTA and CDR2 is FQGTGA. The length of the CDR3 is 16 residues. V shed 5 bases, J shed 2 bases, and the junction held 9 bases outside the gene matches. The CDR3 spells CASSQGVGETYNEQFF. As DNA, the CDR3 is TGTGCCAGCAGCCAGGGGGTAGGGGAAACCTACAATGAGCAGTTCTTC.

The chain combines TRBV10-3 with TRBJ2-1, with D tentatively TRBD2 (6 bases). Per the germline V gene, CDR1 is ENHRY and CDR2 is SYGVKD. The CDR3 consists of 17 residues. Trimming left V 0 bases short and J 2 bases short, with 14 bases between. For the CDR3, the DNA is TGTGCCATCAGTGAGTCGGGGGGTACAGCGCCCTACAATGAGCAGTTCTTC. As protein: CAISESGGTAPYNEQFF.